The TCR beta chain described here comes from a study of Graves' ophthalmopathy and Graves' hyperthyroidism. Amplified TCR beta CDR3 regions were obtained using RNA transcripts as template. First-round RT-PCR used HTBI primers; second-round multiplex PCR followed. TCRdb redid the calling of the multiplex PCR reads with MiXCR, one entry per CDR3 protein. The sample shows 650,000 to 900,000 distinct CDR3 sequences, 40% of them seen only once. The CDR3 covers 13 residues. Germline-derived CDR1 and CDR2 are SNHLY and FYNNEI. V was trimmed by 5 bases and J by 2 bases, leaving 10 bases between them. The sequenced sample consisted of peripheral blood. The rearrangement links TRBV2 to TRBJ2-7; D may be TRBD2 (5 bases). This TCR was recovered from an adult man with Graves' ophthalmopathy. The CDR3, as DNA: TGTGCCAGCAGTCTCGGGAATGCCTACGAGCAGTACTTC. Its protein product is CASSLGNAYEQYF. Variable domain in full (rest from reference TRBV2 and TRBJ2-7): EPEVTQTPSHQVTQMGQEVILRCVPISNHLYFYWYRQILGQKVEFLVSFYNNEISEKSEIFDDQFSVERPDGSNFTLKIRSTKLEDSAMYFCASSLGNAYEQYFGPGTRLTVT.